The 9 T cell receptor beta chains below come from one sample, sequenced in a study of tumor-infiltrating lymphocytes in primary liver carcinoma (dated by TCRdb to about 2017). The instrument given in TCRdb is Illumina HiSeq 2500. Using a constant-region primer and ProtoScript II reverse transcriptase, TCRbeta-specific cDNA was reverse-transcribed from 500 ng total RNA. The TCRbeta libraries were prepared through three rounds of nested multiplex PCR following a slightly modified ARM-PCR procedure. The first two PCR rounds used multiplex TRBV1-TRBV30 forward primers with a Cbeta reverse primer, each for about 9 cycles. TCRdb trimmed the raw reads at Q25, called clones with MiXCR and kept productive beta chains. Every entry covers one CDR3 protein and lists the most common genes and DNA from its rows. Within this sample are 80,000 or so distinct CDR3 sequences, with 71% of them counted one time only. The ten largest make up roughly 13% of the sample.

Without any cell sorting, total RNA and DNA were co-extracted from about 20-30 mg of bulk tissue using the AllPrep DNA/RNA mini kit. Sequencing used liver tumor tissue from sampling region 4. According to the study, the label for this sample's cell subset or site signals: tumor region T4, right-lateral pole. These receptors originate from a woman aged 60-70 years with primary liver carcinoma and hepatitis B virus infection.

Details on this clonotype: A read error may explain this, as a much larger clone is one base away. Because the CDR3 is missing its conserved closing phenylalanine or tryptophan, this is likely a read error. The rearrangement uses TRBV5-1 and TRBJ2-1, with TRBD2 matching over 9 bases. Losses at the gene ends were 7 bases for V and 7 bases for J; bases not matched to a gene: 9. Germline V gene data show CDR1 as SGHRS and CDR2 as YFSETQ. The CDR3 loop spans 14 amino acids. CDR3 in amino acids: CASSFSGSTNEQFS. The DNA for the CDR3 is TGCGCCAGCTCCTTTAGCGGGAGTACAAATGAGCAGTTCTCC.

Of note for this clonotype: The germline gene is not matched at one end of the junction; a read error may be the cause. The chain recombines TRBV6-5 with TRBJ2-1; 7 bases align to TRBD2. This CDR3 is built from 14 residues. The germline V gene has CDR1 MNHEY and CDR2 SVGAGI. The chain's CDR3 is CASGYGREWNEQFF. The CDR3, as DNA: TGTGCCAGCGGTTACGGGCGGGAGTGGAATGAGCAATTCTTC.

On this clonotype itself: Sequence at one end of the junction differs from germline and may be a read error. The chain employs TRBV6-1 and TRBJ1-6, with a possible D match to TRBD1 (6 bases). The CDR3 is made up of 14 amino acids. Germline CDR1 and CDR2: MNHNS and SASEGT. The CDR3 loop reads CVSRRDMNNSPLHF. CDR3 nucleotides: TGTGTCAGCAGAAGGGACATGAATAATTCACCCCTCCACTTT.

Only a few counts were recorded for this clonotype. A much more abundant neighbour one base away suggests this may be a read error. The rearrangement uses TRBV6-5 and TRBJ2-4; TRBD2 aligns across 10 bases. In germline, CDR1 is MNHEY, CDR2 SVGAGI. This CDR3 comprises 16 residues. The CDR3 loop is CASMRSGRGGKSIQYF. The CDR3 nucleotides read TGTGCCAGCATGCGGAGCGGGAGGGGGGGCAAAAGCATTCAGTACTTC.

This clonotype was seen more than once but under ten times. Sequence at one end of the junction differs from germline and may be a read error. This sequence joins TRBV4-2 and TRBJ1-1, with TRBD1 matching 11 bases. This CDR3 spans 19 amino acids. Germline assignment: CDR1 LGHNA and CDR2 YNFKEQ. The CDR3 loop is CVSSQEGATDRGRITEAFF. The CDR3 bases are TGTGTCAGCAGCCAAGAGGGGGCTACGGACAGGGGGCGTATCACTGAAGCCTTCTTT.

This clonotype has a handful of counts. One base away lies a much larger clone, so this may be a sequencing read error. The gene calls are TRBV6-5 and TRBJ2-5, with D perhaps TRBD1 or TRBD2 (5 bases each). Germline V gene sequence: CDR1 MNHEY, CDR2 SVGAGI. CDR3 length: 15 amino acids. The CDR3 nucleotides read TGTGCCAGCAGTCCCGGGGCCTTGGGGCAAGGGACCCAGTACTTC. As protein: CASSPGALGQGTQYF.

Details on this clonotype: A much more abundant neighbour one base away suggests this may be a read error. CDR3 amino acids: CASSLADENTIYF. CDR3 DNA: TGTGCCAGCAGCCTAGCGGATGAAAACACCATATATTTT. The genes are TRBV7-9 and TRBJ1-3; the D is unclear. Germline V gene lookup returns CDR1 SEHNR and CDR2 FQNEAQ (reference sequence). CDR3 size: 13 residues.

As to this clonotype: At one end the junction does not follow the germline gene, possibly because of a read error. The V gene is TRBV11-3, the J gene TRBJ2-7; tentatively, D is TRBD1 (6 bases). The CDR3 sequence is 15 residues long. Germline V CDR1 and CDR2: SGHNT, YENEEA. The chain's CDR3 is CACSPGTRGNYEQHF. CDR3 in DNA: TGTGCCTGCAGCCCCGGGACAAGGGGCAACTATGAGCAGCACTTC. Variable domain in full (rest from reference TRBV11-3 and TRBJ2-7): EAGVVQSPRYKIIEKKQPVAFWCNPISGHNTLYWYLQNLGQGPELLIRYENEEAVDDSQLPKDRFSAERLKGVDSTLKIQPAELGDSAVYLCACSPGTRGNYEQHFGPGTRLTVT.

The J gene is TRBJ2-3, the V gene TRBV12-3 or TRBV12-4; no firm D call. This CDR3 contains 14 residues. The ends were cut back, 4 bases at V and 2 bases at J, with 10 bases in the middle. CDR3 bases: TGTGCCAGCAGTTCGGTTGGAGACACAGATACGCAGTATTTT. It specifies CASSSVGDTDTQYF.